This TCR beta chain was observed in a study of shared clonotypes between healthy human individuals. Study-level findings and limits: Larger richness was generally estimated for naive than memory subsets.

Donation came from healthy HIV-negative adults that had no recent acute infections or vaccinations. Clones were read by immunoSEQ multiplex PCR, and TCRdb kept only the in-frame ones, dropping some. The sample contains around 1.6 million clones, 98% of which appear only once. As concerns this clone: Antigen unknown.

Material for sequencing was naive CD4+ T cells sorted from blood. This sample's subset: CD45RA+ positively selected. The origin of this receptor is a man aged 25 to 45 in good health.

CDR3 coding DNA: TGCGCCAGCAGCTTAGGATACCTCCAAGGTGAAACTGAAGCTTTCTTT. Encoded protein: CASSLGYLQGETEAFF. J is TRBJ1-1 and V is TRBV5-1; D is uncertain. Between the trimmed V and J ends, which lost 2 bases and 5 bases, there was a span of 19 bases. Germline V gene lookup returns CDR1 SGHRS and CDR2 YFSETQ. The CDR3 is made up of 16 amino acids.